This T cell receptor beta chain was captured by sequencing in a study of T cells after yellow fever vaccination. Study-wide context: Fractions with few cells were prepared using SMART-Seq v4 Ultra Low Input.

The J segment lost 4 bases and the V segment lost 6 bases, leaving 9 bases of the junction unmatched. Germline assignment: CDR1 MNHEY and CDR2 SVGAGI. This CDR3 has 16 residues. This clonotype ranks as medium-sized. Its specificity is not known. Conversion of TCR transcripts into cDNA relied on 5'RACE template switching, which added a universal primer site and UMIs. From the 5' RACE reads, TCRdb called clonotypes with MiXCR, one entry per CDR3 protein. The sample shows over 70,000 distinct CDR3 sequences, approximately 7.5% of them seen only once. General study points: Weaker, the secondary response peaked sooner, at day 5 versus 15. Clones that expanded after primary vaccination mostly reappeared after the booster (96% CD4, about 91% CD8).

The chain couples TRBV6-5 to TRBJ2-2, with TRBD1 matching 9 bases. The clonotype was recovered from a man aged 30-40 years who received the YFV17D yellow fever vaccine. This material consisted of CD8+ T cells sorted from PBMCs, taken on the day of the yellow fever booster vaccination. The CDR3: CASSSGTGSPTGELFF. Written as DNA, the CDR3 is TGTGCCAGCAGCTCCGGGACAGGGAGCCCCACCGGGGAGCTGTTTTTT.